Described below is a single T cell receptor (beta chain) sequence and its context. The sample is drawn from a study of blood T cell repertoires in COVID-19. Whole-study context: Whether acute or convalescent, the COVID-19 samples came from the United States, Italy and Spain. From T cells, B-cell-depleted T cells, or PBMCs came the material, which was cDNA or gDNA.

In the original processing: It was from reference gene primer amplification that nucleated cell counts were estimated. Sequencing used immunoSEQ multiplex PCR; TCRdb keeps in-frame clones, though not all of them. Clone size and V and J calls were adopted from that table, with D and trimming inferred from the DNA. Seen here are around 250,000 clones, less than 90% observed once, and the top ten hold around 6.5%. Germline assignment: CDR1 LGHNA and CDR2 YSLEER. This CDR3 contains 15 residues. The V end was cut by 6 bases, the J end by 2 bases, with 14 bases between. The source is a man aged 60 to 69 with acute or convalescent COVID-19. The V and J genes are TRBV4-3 and TRBJ2-1, with D possibly TRBD2 on 5 matching bases. Sample: peripheral blood. The CDR3 region is CASSGRGSTYNEQFF. The CDR3 nucleotides are TGCGCCAGCAGTGGGAGAGGCTCCACCTACAATGAGCAGTTCTTC.